This TCR beta chain was sequenced for a study of cytomegalovirus exposure and HLA in healthy donors. Study outcomes and limitations: In vitro experiments confirmed that a few CMV-associated chains were specific for CMV antigens.

On this clone: As yet, its antigen is unknown.

Vbeta (60) and Jbeta (13) primers were used in the PCR. Only in-frame clones appear in the TCRdb table, and some are missing; sequencing was by immunoSEQ multiplex PCR. The table lists some 200,000 clones, over 75% of them singletons. The J segment lost 7 bases and the V segment lost 4 bases, leaving 4 bases of the junction unmatched. The CDR3 is 14 amino acids. Germline CDR1 MRHNA, CDR2 SNTAGT. This receptor was taken from a man between 45 and 60 years old in good health and CMV-seronegative. The chain uses TRBV6-4 and TRBJ1-6; TRBD1 aligns across 7 bases. The source material was PBMCs. CDR3 region: CASSVDRANSPLHF. The CDR3 nucleotides are TGTGCCAGCAGTGTTGACAGGGCCAATTCACCCCTCCACTTT.